This T cell receptor (beta chain) was identified during a study of sequential checkpoint blockade in melanoma. The protocol was immunoSEQ multiplex PCR, while the TCRdb copy is restricted to in-frame clones and leaves out a portion. Seen here are 2,500 to 3,500 clones, about 31% observed once, and the top ten hold roughly a tenth. The treatment was: randomized to nivolumab then ipilimumab (arm A) or the reverse (arm B). The sample here was tumor tissue (inferred from file names), taken from a patient given nivolumab and ipilimumab in sequence. The source of this sequence is a human donor with melanoma.

CDR3 DNA sequence: TGTGCCAGCTCTAGCACATTGGACAATGAGCAGTTCTTC. This gives the protein CASSSTLDNEQFF. The chain links TRBV6-8 to TRBJ2-1; TRBD2 might be the D (5 bases). The CDR3 length is 13 residues. The germline V gene has CDR1 MNHGY and CDR2 SAAAGT. V lost 8 bases and J lost 5, with 13 bases in between.